This TCR beta chain is drawn from a study of T cells in Graves' hyperthyroidism and ophthalmopathy. Regions amplified from RNA transcripts were the TCR beta CDR3 regions. The study used the HTBI primer set for a first-round RT-PCR of the TCR CDR3. TCRdb ran MiXCR on the multiplex PCR reads and lists one entry per CDR3 protein. This sample has 750,000 to 950,000 distinct CDR3 sequences, with around 38% found just once. The sample holds many counts of this clonotype. The CDR3 consists of 15 residues. Germline lookup yields CDR1 KGHDR and CDR2 SFDVKD. Between the trimmed V and J ends, which lost 3 bases and 0 bases, there was a span of 11 bases.

V is TRBV24-1 and J is TRBJ2-7; D remains unclear. The sequence was obtained from a man younger than 35 with Graves' hyperthyroidism. The material sequenced was blood. The CDR3 nucleotides are TGTGCCACCAGTGATCCCGCGAGGAGCTCCTACGAGCAGTACTTC. It codes for CATSDPARSSYEQYF.